This T cell receptor beta chain was captured in a study of high-grade serous ovarian cancer treatment subgroups. As for the study in general: Mean per sample: approximately 13,000 reads, just under 7,500 unique TCR beta rearrangements.

Libraries were prepared by immunoSEQ multiplex PCR; TCRdb keeps only in-frame clonotypes and omits some of them. The sample lists approximately 17,000 clones; 73% were seen once. Whole-study findings and limits: Repertoire similarity ranged roughly 0.1 to 0.79 between tumors of one patient. Clonal relatedness tracked neoantigen level, and by trend copy number and mutation load. Only CDR3 was analyzed; CDR1 and CDR2 were not.

Details on this clone: Its antigen is still unknown.

Tumor samples were taken before definitive surgery or chemotherapy. The TCR comes from a human donor with high-grade serous ovarian cancer. The sample taken for sequencing was tumor tissue.

CDR3 DNA: TGTGCCAGTAGTAACCTCCGGGGACAGGGTGCAGATACGCAGTATTTT. Translating it yields CASSNLRGQGADTQYF. The V and J genes are TRBV19 and TRBJ2-3; TRBD1 matches at 9 bases. Losses at the gene ends were 4 bases for V and 4 bases for J; bases not matched to a gene: 9. The CDR3 contains 16 residues. Looked up from germline, CDR1 is LNHDA and CDR2 is SQIVND (reference sequence).